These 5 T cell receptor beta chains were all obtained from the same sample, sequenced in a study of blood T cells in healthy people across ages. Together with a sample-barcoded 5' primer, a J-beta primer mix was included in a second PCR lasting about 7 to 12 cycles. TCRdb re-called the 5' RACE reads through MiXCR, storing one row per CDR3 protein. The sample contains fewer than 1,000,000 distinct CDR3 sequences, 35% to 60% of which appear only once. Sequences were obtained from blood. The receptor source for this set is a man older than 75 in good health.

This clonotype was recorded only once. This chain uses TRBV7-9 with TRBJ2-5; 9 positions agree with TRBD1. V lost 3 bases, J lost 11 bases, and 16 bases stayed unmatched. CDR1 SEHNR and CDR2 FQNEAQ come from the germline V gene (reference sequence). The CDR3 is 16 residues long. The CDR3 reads CASSFSTGGIKNEQYF. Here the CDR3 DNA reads TGTGCCAGCAGCTTCTCGACAGGGGGAATTAAGAATGAGCAGTACTTC.

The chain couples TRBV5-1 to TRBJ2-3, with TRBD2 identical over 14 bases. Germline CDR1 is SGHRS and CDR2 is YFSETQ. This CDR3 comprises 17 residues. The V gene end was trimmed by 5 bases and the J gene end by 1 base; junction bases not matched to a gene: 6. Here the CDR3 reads CASRTGLAGEGTDTQYF. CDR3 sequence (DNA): TGCGCCAGCAGGACGGGACTAGCGGGAGAAGGCACAGATACGCAGTATTTT. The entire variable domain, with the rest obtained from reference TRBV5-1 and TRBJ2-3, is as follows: KAGVTQTPRYLIKTRGQQVTLSCSPISGHRSVSWYQQTPGQGLQFLFEYFSETQRNKGNFPGRFSGRQFSNSRSEMNVSTLELGDSALYLCASRTGLAGEGTDTQYFGPGTRLTVL.

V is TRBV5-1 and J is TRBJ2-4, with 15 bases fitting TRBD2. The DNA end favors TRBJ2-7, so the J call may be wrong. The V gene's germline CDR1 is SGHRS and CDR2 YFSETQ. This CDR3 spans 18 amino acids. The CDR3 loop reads CASSLDGTSGRRGNEQYF. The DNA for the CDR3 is TGCGCCAGCAGCTTGGATGGGACTAGCGGGAGGAGAGGAAACGAGCAGTACTTC.

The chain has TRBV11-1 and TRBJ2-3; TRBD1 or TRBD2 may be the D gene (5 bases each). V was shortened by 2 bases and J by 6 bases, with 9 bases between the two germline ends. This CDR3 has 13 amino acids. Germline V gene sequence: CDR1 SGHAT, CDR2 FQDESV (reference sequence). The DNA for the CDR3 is TGTGCCAGCAGCTTATCCGGGGCGGATACGCAGTATTTT. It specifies CASSLSGADTQYF. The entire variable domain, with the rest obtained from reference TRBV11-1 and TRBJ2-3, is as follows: EAEVAQSPRYKITEKSQAVAFWCDPISGHATLYWYRQILGQGPELLVQFQDESVVDDSQLPKDRFSAERLKGVDSTLKIQPAELGDSAMYLCASSLSGADTQYFGPGTRLTVL.

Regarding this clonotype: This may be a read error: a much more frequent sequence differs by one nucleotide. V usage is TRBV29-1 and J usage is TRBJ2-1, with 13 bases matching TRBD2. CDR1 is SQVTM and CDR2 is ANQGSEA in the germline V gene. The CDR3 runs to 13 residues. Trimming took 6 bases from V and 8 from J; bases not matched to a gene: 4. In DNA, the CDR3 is TGCAGCGTGTGGACTAGCGGGAGCGATGAGCAGTTCTTC. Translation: CSVWTSGSDEQFF.